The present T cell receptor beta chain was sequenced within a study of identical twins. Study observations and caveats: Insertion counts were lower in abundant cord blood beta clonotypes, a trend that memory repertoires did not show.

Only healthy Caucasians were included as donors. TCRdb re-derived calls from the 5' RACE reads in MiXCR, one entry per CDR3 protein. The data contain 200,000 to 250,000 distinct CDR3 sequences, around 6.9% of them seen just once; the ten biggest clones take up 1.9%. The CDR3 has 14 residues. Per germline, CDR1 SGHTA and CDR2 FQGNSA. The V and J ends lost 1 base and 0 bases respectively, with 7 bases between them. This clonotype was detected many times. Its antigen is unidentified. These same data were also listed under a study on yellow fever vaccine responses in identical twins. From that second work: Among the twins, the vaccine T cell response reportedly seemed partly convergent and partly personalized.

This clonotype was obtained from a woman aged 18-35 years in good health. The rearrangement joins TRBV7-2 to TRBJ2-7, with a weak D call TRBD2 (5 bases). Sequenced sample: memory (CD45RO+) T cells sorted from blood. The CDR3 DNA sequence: TGTGCCAGCAGCTTAGAGCGGAGCTCCTACGAGCAGTACTTC. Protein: CASSLERSSYEQYF.